A single sample gave rise to the 13 T cell receptor beta chains below, sequenced in a study of T cell clonality in common variable immunodeficiency. Study findings and constraints: In common variable immunodeficiency, TCR beta chains reportedly carried fewer deletions and N-nucleotide insertions.

Their cognate antigens are unknown. Assay used: immunoSEQ multiplex PCR; TCRdb lists only in-frame clones, some missing. This sample shows tens of thousands of clones and no singletons; less than 7% rests with the ten largest. The sequencing input was peripheral blood mononuclear cells. The receptors were sampled from a human donor with common variable immunodeficiency.

This clone has more than one count but fewer than ten. The CDR3 extends 3 residues past the end of the read, so its final part is completed from the germline J gene. The chain has TRBV20-1 and TRBJ2-7, with a tentative D call TRBD1 (7 bases). The CDR3 runs to 15 residues. V shed 0 bases and J shed 4 bases, with 16 bases lying between them. CDR1 is DFQATT, CDR2 SNEGSKA, per germline (reference sequence). The CDR3 loop is CSARDLGGGVYEQYF. The CDR3 bases that were read are TGCAGTGCTAGAGATCTTGGAGGGGGCGTTTACGAG.

Ten or more counts support this clone. The read is 3 residues too short to cover the CDR3 end, so that end is filled in from the germline J gene. The genes are TRBV18 and TRBJ1-1; D might be TRBD1 (5 bases). This CDR3 is 17 amino acids long. The V gene's germline CDR1 is KGHSH and CDR2 LQKENI. The V end was cut by 4 bases, the J end by 0 bases, with 18 bases between. CDR3 DNA, as far as it was read: TGTGCCAGCTCACAAAAAGTCGGTTCCAGGGTGAACACTGAA. Translating it yields CASSQKVGSRVNTE. The CDR3 reads in full as CASSQKVGSRVNTEAFF.

This clone was recorded a few times. Here the CDR3 reads CASSIRTGESEAFF. Partial CDR3 DNA: TGTGCCAGTAGTATCCGGACAGGGGAGAGTGAA. The chain is built from TRBV19 and TRBJ1-1; 9 bases are shared with TRBD1. The read terminates 3 residues before the CDR3 end, so the remaining end is supplied by the germline J gene. The CDR3 runs to 14 residues. Germline V CDR1 and CDR2: LNHDA, SQIVND (reference sequence). Unmatched junction bases numbered 6, after V lost 3 bases and J lost 7 bases.

For this clone: The read halts 3 residues ahead of the CDR3 end, with the missing end drawn from the germline J gene. The gene calls are TRBV7-2 and TRBJ2-5; 10 nucleotides align to TRBD1. Per germline, CDR1 SGHTA and CDR2 FQGNSA. V shed 7 bases, J shed 6 bases, and the junction held 11 bases outside the gene matches. The length of the CDR3 is 15 residues. The CDR3 spells CASTRTGGFEKTQYF. Partial CDR3 DNA: TGTGCCAGCACCAGGACAGGGGGGTTCGAAAAGACC.

This clone came up many times. Other DNA sequences in the sample encode the same CDR3. CDR3: CASSQARRGEQFF. The CDR3 bases that were read are TGTGCCAGCAGCCAAGCACGGAGGGGTGAG. The rearrangement joins TRBV14 to TRBJ2-1, with D possibly being TRBD2 (6 bases). The CDR3 extends 3 residues past the end of the read, so its final part is completed from the germline J gene. The ends were cut back, 1 base at V and 9 bases at J, with 10 bases in the middle. The CDR3 contains 13 residues. The germline V gene has CDR1 SGHDN and CDR2 FVKESK.

As regards this clone: From the germline J gene comes the end of the CDR3, since the read stops 3 residues before it. The rearrangement links TRBV7-6 to TRBJ2-5, with TRBD1 identical over 7 bases. The V gene end was trimmed by 4 bases and the J gene end by 2 bases; junction bases not matched to a gene: 4. Germline V gives CDR1 SGHVS, CDR2 FNYEAQ. The CDR3 is 14 residues long. CDR3 residues: CASSYLDRQETQYF. CDR3 bases read: TGTGCCAGCAGCTACCTGGACAGGCAAGAGACC.

Partial CDR3 DNA: TGTGCCAGCAGCCCTGGTAGCTCCTACAATGAG. As protein: CASSPGSSYNE. From start to end, the CDR3 is CASSPGSSYNEQFF. The chain links TRBV7-6 to TRBJ2-1; D unresolved. Coverage ceases 3 residues before the CDR3 finishes, and the germline J gene fills in the end. The CDR3 runs 14 residues. The V end was cut by 5 bases, the J end by 0 bases, with 8 bases between. The germline V gene has CDR1 SGHVS and CDR2 FNYEAQ.

This clone was recorded many times. The read comes to an end 3 residues before the CDR3 does, leaving the germline J gene to fill in the end. The genes are TRBV20-1 and TRBJ2-7, with D possibly matching TRBD2 (6 bases). Germline V gene sequence: CDR1 DFQATT, CDR2 SNEGSKA (reference sequence). CDR3 length: 13 amino acids. V was shortened by 6 bases and J by 1 base, with 13 bases between the two germline ends. Here the CDR3 reads CSARRGRSYEQYF. Partial CDR3 DNA: TGCAGTGCCCGGCGGGGCAGGTCCTACGAG.

This clone was counted many times. Partial CDR3 DNA: TGCAGTGCTAGGGACGTTAGCGGGATCTCCTACAATGAG. Translated, it gives CSARDVSGISYNE. The CDR3, in full, reads CSARDVSGISYNEQFF. V is TRBV20-1 and J is TRBJ2-1; 8 nucleotides align to TRBD2. The read ends 3 residues before the CDR3 terminus; that terminus is restored from the germline J gene. Germline CDR1 is DFQATT and CDR2 is SNEGSKA (reference sequence). V shed 3 bases, J shed 0 bases, and the junction held 7 bases outside the gene matches. The CDR3 totals 16 residues.

This clone was seen a handful of times. The CDR3 DNA, read in part, is TGTGCCAGCTCACCACCGTCACAGGGGCTGAGGTTGGGTGAAAAA. Protein sequence: CASSPPSQGLRLGEK. The full-length CDR3 reads as CASSPPSQGLRLGEKLFF. J is TRBJ1-4 and V is TRBV18; the match to TRBD1 covers 7 bases. Read sequence stops 3 residues before the CDR3 end, and the germline J gene provides the missing end. CDR3 length: 18 amino acids. V gave up 0 bases and J gave up 7 bases; unmatched junction bases: 14. Germline V gene lookup returns CDR1 KGHSH and CDR2 LQKENI.

Many counts were recorded for this clone. The read terminates 3 residues before the CDR3 end, so the remaining end is supplied by the germline J gene. The chain employs TRBV9 and TRBJ2-7, with a weak D call TRBD1 (5 bases). The germline V and J ends were trimmed by 0 bases and 3 bases, with 7 bases remaining between them. Germline V gene data show CDR1 as SGDLS and CDR2 as YYNGEE. The CDR3 contains 13 residues. The CDR3: CASSVDQGYEQYF. CDR3 DNA, as far as it was read: TGTGCCAGCAGCGTAGATCAGGGCTACGAG.

Many counts were recorded for this clone. The CDR3 end is not reached by the read, which stops 3 residues before it; the germline J gene fills it in. The chain recombines TRBV20-1 with TRBJ1-4; maybe TRBD1 (5 bases). The V end lost 0 bases, the J end lost 4 bases, and 15 bases lay between the germline ends. The CDR3 sequence is 16 residues long. Germline-derived CDR1 and CDR2 are DFQATT and SNEGSKA (reference sequence). CDR3 amino acids: CSARDESLGGNEKLFF. CDR3 DNA (partial): TGCAGTGCTAGAGATGAATCTTTGGGGGGTAATGAAAAA.

Details on this clone: The read falls 3 residues short of the CDR3 end, and the missing part is taken from the germline J gene. This chain links TRBV7-9 with TRBJ1-1; D is perhaps TRBD1 (5 bases). Trimming removed 6 bases from V and 1 base from J, with 12 bases in between. CDR3 length: 14 amino acids. The germline CDR1 and CDR2 sequences are SEHNR and FQNEAQ (reference sequence). CDR3 DNA (partial): TGTGCCAGCAGGCTCAGGGAGGCGAACACTGAA. This encodes CASRLREANTE. The entire CDR3 is CASRLREANTEAFF.